Listed below are T cell receptor beta chains from one sample, sequenced in a study of OX40 agonist ivuxolimab in advanced cancers. Libraries were prepared by immunoSEQ multiplex PCR; TCRdb keeps only in-frame clonotypes and omits some of them. The repertoire includes some 70,000 clones, more than 70% of them detected once, and roughly 0.69% sits in the top ten. The material was CD4+ or CD8+ T cells sorted from blood, obtained in a trial of the OX40 agonist ivuxolimab. The receptors stem from an adult with an advanced solid tumor such as melanoma, head and neck, liver or kidney cancer. Each CDR3 is given with its conserved first and last residue. Fields, in order: D gene, V gene, clone size, J gene, CDR3 protein, CDR3 DNA. The D gene is left open where the match is weak. Only part of the rows carry a size: once, few, many, or a class if the clone is expanded.

>.|TRBV6-1|once|TRBJ1-1
CASSSRGSYEAFF
TGTGCCAGCAGTTCTAGAGGGTCATATGAAGCTTTCTTT
>.|TRBV7-2|.|TRBJ1-6
CASSPSSSSYNSPLHF
TGTGCCAGCAGCCCAAGTTCGAGCTCCTATAATTCACCCCTCCACTTT
>.|TRBV2|few|TRBJ1-1
CASRQYRDTEAFF
TGTGCCAGCAGGCAGTACAGGGACACTGAAGCTTTCTTT
>.|TRBV5-1|.|TRBJ1-1
CASSLSSLGGRTEAFF
TGCGCCAGCAGCTTGTCCTCCCTAGGGGGGCGAACTGAAGCTTTCTTT
>.|TRBV5-1|.|TRBJ1-5
CASSFETGQPQHF
TGCGCCAGCAGCTTCGAGACGGGCCAGCCCCAGCATTTT
>TRBD1|TRBV7-7|once|TRBJ1-2
CAQEVGPTTGRSREGYTF
TGTGCCCAAGAGGTAGGGCCCACGACAGGGCGGTCAAGGGAAGGCTACACCTTC
>.|TRBV6-1|.|TRBJ2-1
CASSDRLSKYNEQFF
TGTGCCAGCAGTGATAGGCTATCCAAATACAATGAGCAGTTCTTC
>.|TRBV10-3|.|TRBJ2-7
CAISGQLYYEQYF
TGTGCCATCAGCGGACAGCTATACTACGAGCAGTACTTC
>TRBD1|TRBV2|.|TRBJ1-1
CASSDREGTEAFF
TGTGCCAGCAGCGACAGGGAGGGCACTGAAGCTTTCTTT
>.|TRBV5-4|.|TRBJ1-6
CASSRSSSYNSPLHF
TGTGCCAGCAGCAGAAGTAGCTCCTATAATTCACCCCTCCACTTT
>.|TRBV21-1|once|TRBJ2-7
CASSKALIEEYEQYF
TGTGCCAGCAGCAAAGCGCTTATCGAGGAGTACGAGCAGTACTTC
>.|TRBV7-6|.|TRBJ2-2
CASSFSSNGELFF
TGTGCCAGCAGCTTCAGTTCTAACGGGGAGCTGTTTTTT
>.|TRBV6-5|.|TRBJ2-2
CASSYSRGAYTGELFF
TGTGCCAGCAGTTACTCCAGGGGCGCGTACACCGGGGAGCTGTTTTTT
>.|TRBV4-3|.|TRBJ2-1
CASSQDQVGGNEQFF
TGCGCCAGCAGCCAAGATCAAGTAGGGGGGAATGAGCAGTTCTTC
>.|TRBV2|.|TRBJ2-1
CASSSDYYNEQFF
TGTGCCAGCAGTTCGGACTACTACAATGAGCAGTTCTTC
>TRBD1|TRBV7-8|.|TRBJ1-2
CASSRDRGDYGYTF
TGTGCCAGCAGCAGGGACAGGGGTGACTATGGCTACACCTTC
>TRBD2|TRBV15|.|TRBJ2-2
CATSSPGLAGAATGELFF
TGTGCCACCAGCAGCCCCGGACTAGCGGGGGCGGCCACCGGGGAGCTGTTTTTT
>TRBD1|TRBV7-9|.|TRBJ2-7
CASSSPGQVFHEQYF
TGTGCCAGCAGCTCTCCGGGACAGGTGTTCCACGAGCAGTACTTC
>TRBD2|TRBV11-2|.|TRBJ2-7
CASSLVAGASYEQYF
TGTGCCAGCAGCTTAGTAGCGGGGGCCTCCTACGAGCAGTACTTC
>TRBD1|TRBV18|.|TRBJ1-6
CASSPQGDSRGFNSPLHF
TGTGCCAGCTCACCTCAGGGGGACAGCAGGGGGTTTAATTCACCCCTCCACTTT
>.|TRBV6-5|few|TRBJ1-2
CASRLGYRGDGYTF
TGTGCCAGCAGGCTAGGGTATCGTGGTGATGGCTACACCTTC
>.|TRBV6-5|.|TRBJ1-2
CATIRRGNYGYTF
TGTGCCACCATACGGAGGGGGAACTATGGCTACACCTTC
>.|TRBV18|.|TRBJ1-2
CASSPLTALDGYTF
TGTGCCAGCTCACCCCTAACAGCGTTGGATGGCTACACCTTC
>TRBD1|TRBV18|.|TRBJ1-4
CASSPGTGDEKLFF
TGTGCCAGCTCACCCGGGACAGGGGATGAAAAACTGTTTTTT
>TRBD1|TRBV28|.|TRBJ1-2
CASSFHDRESGYTF
TGTGCCAGCAGTTTCCATGACAGGGAAAGTGGCTACACCTTC
>.|TRBV7-2|.|TRBJ2-2
CASKIQGTNTGELFF
TGTGCCAGCAAAATACAGGGAACAAACACCGGGGAGCTGTTTTTT
>.|TRBV5-4|.|TRBJ2-2
CASSLVRETGELFF
TGTGCCAGCAGCTTGGTTCGGGAAACCGGGGAGCTGTTTTTT
>TRBD1|TRBV5-1|.|TRBJ1-6
CASSRRTGDNSPLHF
TGCGCCAGCAGCCGGCGGACAGGAGATAATTCACCCCTCCACTTT
>.|TRBV27|.|TRBJ1-5
CASSLDTNQPQHF
TGTGCCAGCAGTCTGGACACCAATCAGCCCCAGCATTTT
>.|TRBV10-3|.|TRBJ1-3
CAISSQIGSSGNTIYF
TGTGCCATCAGTTCCCAAATCGGAAGCTCTGGAAACACCATATATTTT
>.|TRBV6-6|few|TRBJ1-1
CASSYPLQQNTEAFF
TGTGCCAGCAGTTACCCTCTTCAGCAGAACACTGAAGCTTTCTTT
>.|TRBV5-4|once|TRBJ1-3
CASSLGPASGNTIYF
TGTGCCAGCAGCCTAGGACCGGCCTCTGGAAACACCATATATTTT
>TRBD1|TRBV7-6|.|TRBJ1-2
CASSLGQAGLGFGYGYTF
TGTGCCAGCAGCTTGGGACAGGCGGGGCTGGGTTTCGGCTATGGCTACACCTTC
>.|TRBV18|.|TRBJ2-2
CASSPGPNTGELFF
TGTGCCAGCTCACCCGGACCAAACACCGGGGAGCTGTTTTTT
>TRBD1|TRBV7-2|.|TRBJ1-3
CASSLEGASGNTIYF
TGTGCCAGCAGCTTAGAGGGGGCGTCTGGAAACACCATATATTTT
>.|TRBV2|.|TRBJ2-7
CASSDLWEQYF
TGTGCCAGCAGTGACTTGTGGGAGCAGTACTTC
>.|TRBV29-1|.|TRBJ2-1
CSAYGWGTTRSSYNEQFF
TGCAGCGCCTACGGTTGGGGGACCACTAGAAGCTCCTACAATGAGCAGTTCTTC
>.|TRBV7-2|.|TRBJ1-1
CASSLTPDTEAFF
TGTGCCAGCAGCTTAACCCCGGACACTGAAGCTTTCTTT
>.|TRBV6-1|.|TRBJ1-2
CASSAQGGEGYTF
TGTGCCAGCAGTGCCCAAGGGGGGGAAGGCTACACCTTC
>TRBD2|TRBV15|once|TRBJ2-4
CATSPIKSAGRDKNIQYF
TGTGCCACCAGCCCGATTAAGTCGGCGGGGAGGGACAAAAACATTCAGTACTTC
>.|TRBV27|.|TRBJ1-3
CASRQSSGNTIYF
TGTGCCAGCAGACAGTCCTCTGGAAACACCATATATTTT
>TRBD2|TRBV5-5|.|TRBJ2-7
CASRRALAGEQYF
TGTGCCAGCAGACGGGCTCTAGCGGGCGAGCAGTACTTC
>.|TRBV7-2|.|TRBJ2-2
CASQRQGGTGELFF
TGTGCCAGCCAAAGACAGGGAGGCACCGGGGAGCTGTTTTTT
>TRBD1|TRBV30|.|TRBJ2-3
CAWSLRQGSVDTQYF
TGTGCCTGGAGTCTAAGACAGGGCTCGGTAGATACGCAGTATTTT
>.|TRBV6-5|.|TRBJ1-6
CASRSNSPLHF
TGTGCCAGCAGGAGTAATTCACCCCTCCACTTT
>.|TRBV5-1|.|TRBJ1-6
CASSLAQAKSPLHF
TGCGCCAGCAGCTTGGCACAGGCTAAGTCACCCCTCCACTTT
>.|TRBV6-6|.|TRBJ1-6
CASSYSGGDNSPLHF
TGTGCCAGCAGTTACTCTGGCGGAGATAATTCACCCCTCCACTTT
>TRBD1|TRBV18|.|TRBJ1-3
CASSPSRGGNTIYF
TGTGCCAGCTCACCGTCCAGGGGGGGAAACACCATATATTTT
>TRBD2|TRBV11-2|once|TRBJ2-2
CASSLRPSGGKNTGELFF
TGTGCCAGCAGCTTAAGGCCTAGCGGGGGGAAGAACACCGGGGAGCTGTTTTTT
>TRBD1|TRBV18|.|TRBJ1-2
CASSAGTGGNYGYTF
TGTGCCAGCTCAGCGGGGACAGGGGGCAACTATGGCTACACCTTC
>.|TRBV11-2|.|TRBJ1-1
CASSEQYSEAFF
TGTGCCAGCAGCGAACAGTACTCTGAAGCTTTCTTT
>.|TRBV27|few|TRBJ1-1
CASSRKEDTEAFF
TGTGCCAGCAGTCGGAAGGAGGACACTGAAGCTTTCTTT
>.|TRBV7-2|.|TRBJ2-1
CASSFRGVYSNEQFF
TGTGCCAGCAGCTTTAGGGGGGTTTATTCTAATGAGCAGTTCTTC
>.|TRBV7-8|.|TRBJ2-6
CASSFRGFSGANVLTF
TGTGCCAGCAGCTTCAGGGGTTTTTCGGGGGCCAACGTCCTGACTTTC
>.|TRBV7-2|once|TRBJ1-3
CASSFYRRGRNTIYF
TGTGCCAGCAGCTTTTATAGGAGGGGCAGGAACACCATATATTTT
>TRBD2|TRBV7-2|.|TRBJ2-1
CASSSRLAGSYNEQFF
TGTGCCAGCAGCTCCCGACTAGCAGGGTCCTACAATGAGCAGTTCTTC
>.|TRBV15|.|TRBJ1-5
CATSRNSDQPQHF
TGTGCCACCAGCAGAAACAGTGATCAGCCCCAGCATTTT